This T cell receptor (beta chain) is drawn from a study of cytomegalovirus exposure and HLA in healthy donors. Study-wide results and limits: Several of the most significant clusters appeared, in a later analysis, to be linked to common viral pathogens.

The PCR made use of 60 Vbeta and 13 Jbeta primers. Original analysis: About 9.9 million of the 75 million to 95 million unique TCR beta chains counted in a later analysis were shared. The table came from immunoSEQ multiplex PCR; TCRdb's copy has only in-frame clones and leaves some out. That table furnishes V, J and clone size, whereas the DNA furnished D and trimming. The sample lists 98,000 or so clones; more than 60% were seen once. Trimming removed 3 bases from V and 3 bases from J; junction bases left unmatched: 15. The V gene's germline CDR1 is SGHRS and CDR2 YFSETQ. This CDR3 has 18 residues. On this clone itself: Its antigen is as yet unknown.

The specimen sequenced was PBMCs. The sequence was collected from a man aged 60-69 years in good health and CMV-seropositive. The chain employs TRBV5-1 and TRBJ1-1; 9 bases fit TRBD1. The CDR3 DNA reads as TGCGCCAGCAGCTCACCCGGGACAGGGAGTGTTAAGGACACTGAAGCTTTCTTT. It translates to CASSSPGTGSVKDTEAFF.